This TCR beta chain originates from a study of T cell responses to AZD1222 COVID-19 vaccine. Study-wide results and limits: Reportedly, nearly half the spike-specific TCRs target unmutated variant regions.

Generated by immunoSEQ multiplex PCR, the TCRdb table keeps only in-frame clones and is missing some. The profile shows 100,000 to 130,000 clones, approximately 90% of them singletons. This clone was seen a few times. No antigen is known for it. CDR1 and CDR2 from the germline V gene are LNHDA and SQIVND (reference sequence). J was trimmed by 4 bases and V by 10 bases; bases with no gene match: 7. This CDR3 spans 14 amino acids. This specimen consisted of peripheral blood, obtained on day 0 of MenACWY control vaccination. The chain carries TRBV19 and TRBJ2-2; TRBD2 agrees at 9 bases. This clonotype was obtained from an adult in good health. This chain's CDR3 is CAIRAGGSTGELFF. As DNA, the CDR3 is TGTGCCATTCGGGCGGGGGGGAGCACCGGGGAGCTGTTTTTT.